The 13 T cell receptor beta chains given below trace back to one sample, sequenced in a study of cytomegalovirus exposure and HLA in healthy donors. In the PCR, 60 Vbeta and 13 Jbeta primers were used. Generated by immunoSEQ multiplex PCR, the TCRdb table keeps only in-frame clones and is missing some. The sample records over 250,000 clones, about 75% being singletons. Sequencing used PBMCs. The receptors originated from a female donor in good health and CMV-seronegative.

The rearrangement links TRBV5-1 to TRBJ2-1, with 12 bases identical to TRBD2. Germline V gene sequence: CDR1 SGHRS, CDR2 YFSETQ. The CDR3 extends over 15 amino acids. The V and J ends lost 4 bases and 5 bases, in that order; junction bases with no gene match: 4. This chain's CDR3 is CASSPLAGGDNEQFF. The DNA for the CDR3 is TGCGCCAGCAGCCCACTAGCGGGAGGAGACAATGAGCAGTTCTTC.

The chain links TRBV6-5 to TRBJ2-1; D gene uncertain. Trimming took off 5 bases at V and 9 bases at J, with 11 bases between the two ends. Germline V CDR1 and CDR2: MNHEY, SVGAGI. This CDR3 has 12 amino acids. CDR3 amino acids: CASSRERGEQFF. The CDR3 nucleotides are TGTGCCAGCAGTCGCGAGAGAGGTGAGCAGTTCTTC.

The CDR3 DNA reads as TGCGCCAGCAGCCAAAGAGGGACAGGGGACCTCTATGGCTACACCTTC. It specifies CASSQRGTGDLYGYTF. This chain joins TRBV4-1 and TRBJ1-2; TRBD1 matches at 10 bases. CDR3 size: 16 residues. CDR1 is MGHRA and CDR2 is YSYEKL in the germline V gene. V dropped 2 bases and J dropped 4; count of bases not matched to a gene: 7.

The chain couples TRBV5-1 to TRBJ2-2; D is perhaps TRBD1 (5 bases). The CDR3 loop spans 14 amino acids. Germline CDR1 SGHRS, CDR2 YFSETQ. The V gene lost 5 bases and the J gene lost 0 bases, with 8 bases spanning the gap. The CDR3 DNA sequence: TGCGCCAGCAGAGGACAATCGAACACCGGGGAGCTGTTTTTT. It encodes CASRGQSNTGELFF.

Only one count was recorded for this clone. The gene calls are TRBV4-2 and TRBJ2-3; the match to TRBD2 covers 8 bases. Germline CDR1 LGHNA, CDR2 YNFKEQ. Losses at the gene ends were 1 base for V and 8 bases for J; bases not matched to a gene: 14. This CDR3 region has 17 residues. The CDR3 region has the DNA TGTGCCAGCAGCCAAGGGACCAGCGGGAGCATTAAAGCTACGCAGTATTTT. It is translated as CASSQGTSGSIKATQYF.

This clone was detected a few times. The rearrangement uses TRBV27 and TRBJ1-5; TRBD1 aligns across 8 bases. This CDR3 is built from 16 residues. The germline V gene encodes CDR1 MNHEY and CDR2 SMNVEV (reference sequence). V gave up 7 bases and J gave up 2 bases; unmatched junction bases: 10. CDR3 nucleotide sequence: TGTGCCAGCATGAACCGCGGGACAGGCGGCAATCAGCCCCAGCATTTT. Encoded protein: CASMNRGTGGNQPQHF.

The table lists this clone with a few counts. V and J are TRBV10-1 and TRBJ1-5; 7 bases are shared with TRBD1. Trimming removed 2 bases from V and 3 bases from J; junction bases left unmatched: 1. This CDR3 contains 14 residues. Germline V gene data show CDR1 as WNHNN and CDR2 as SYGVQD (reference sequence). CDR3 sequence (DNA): TGCGCCAGCAGTGAGGACAGGGCCAATCAGCCCCAGCATTTT. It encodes CASSEDRANQPQHF.

CDR3 protein: CATSRMGRGYEQYF. The CDR3 nucleotides are TGTGCCACCAGCAGGATGGGCAGGGGCTACGAGCAGTACTTC. V is TRBV15 and J is TRBJ2-7; perhaps TRBD1 as D (6 bases). Germline CDR1 is LNHNV and CDR2 is YYDKDF (reference sequence). Trimming shortened V by 3 bases and J by 3 bases, and 12 bases separated the two germline ends. The CDR3 covers 14 residues.

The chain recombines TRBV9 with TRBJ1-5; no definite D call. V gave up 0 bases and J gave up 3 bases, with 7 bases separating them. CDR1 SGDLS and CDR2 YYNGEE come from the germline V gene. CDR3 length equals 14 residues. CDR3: CASSVGGDNQPQHF. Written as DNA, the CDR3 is TGTGCCAGCAGCGTAGGCGGGGACAATCAGCCCCAGCATTTT.

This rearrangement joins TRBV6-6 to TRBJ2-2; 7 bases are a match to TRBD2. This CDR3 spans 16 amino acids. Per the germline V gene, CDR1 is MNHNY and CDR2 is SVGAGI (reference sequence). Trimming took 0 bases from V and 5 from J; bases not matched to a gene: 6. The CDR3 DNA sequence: TGTGCCAGCAGTTACTCCCGCGGGGGTACAACCGGGGAGCTGTTTTTT. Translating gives CASSYSRGGTTGELFF.

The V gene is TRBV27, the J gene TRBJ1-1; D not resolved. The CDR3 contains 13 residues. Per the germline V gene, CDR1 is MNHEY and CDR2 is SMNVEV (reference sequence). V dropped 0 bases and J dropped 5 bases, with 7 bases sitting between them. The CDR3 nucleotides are TGTGCCAGCAGTTTATCGAGGGCGACTGAAGCTTTCTTT. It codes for CASSLSRATEAFF.

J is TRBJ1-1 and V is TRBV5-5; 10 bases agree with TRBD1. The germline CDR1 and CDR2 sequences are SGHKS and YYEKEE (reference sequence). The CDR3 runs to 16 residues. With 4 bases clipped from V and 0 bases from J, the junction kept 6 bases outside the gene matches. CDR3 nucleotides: TGTGCCAGCAGCCCCCGGGGACAGGGGATGAACACTGAAGCTTTCTTT. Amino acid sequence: CASSPRGQGMNTEAFF.

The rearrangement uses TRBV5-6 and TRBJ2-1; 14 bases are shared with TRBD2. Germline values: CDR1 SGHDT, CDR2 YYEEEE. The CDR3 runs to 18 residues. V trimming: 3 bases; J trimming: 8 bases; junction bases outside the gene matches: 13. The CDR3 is CASSSGLAGVIIGYEQFF. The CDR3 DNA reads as TGTGCCAGCAGCTCGGGACTAGCGGGAGTAATAATCGGGTATGAGCAGTTCTTC.